This T cell receptor beta chain appears in the sequencing data of a study of CD8 T cells in Susac syndrome. Sequencing targeted TCR beta in T cells from blood (CD8+ and CD4+). cDNA came from about 0.5 to 1 ug RNA primed by random hexamers. Across 54 Vbeta and 13 Jbeta, TCR beta CDR3 was amplified with immunoSEQ multiplex PCR. One entry per CDR3 protein results from TCRdb running MiXCR on the immunoSEQ multiplex PCR reads. The table records 350,000 to 550,000 distinct CDR3 sequences, around 85% of them present only once. The clonotype originates from a human donor with multiple sclerosis. The specimen was CD8+ T cells from PBMCs.

The CDR3 protein is CASSETRQGTDTQYF. DNA of the CDR3: TGTGCCAGCAGTGAAACCCGACAGGGCACAGATACGCAGTATTTT. V and J are TRBV6-1 and TRBJ2-3; D is possibly TRBD1 (6 bases). There are 15 residues in the CDR3. V lost 2 bases and J 1 base, leaving 10 bases between the germline ends. Germline V gene data show CDR1 as MNHNS and CDR2 as SASEGT.